Following are 14 T cell receptor beta chains from one sample sequenced in a study of cytomegalovirus exposure and HLA in healthy donors. PCR employed 60 Vbeta and 13 Jbeta primers. Sequencing used immunoSEQ multiplex PCR; TCRdb keeps in-frame clones, though not all of them. The table records 200,000 to 250,000 clones, about 70% of them present only once. Sample: PBMCs. All receptors come from a woman in her twenties or thirties in good health and CMV-seronegative.

The chain uses TRBV6-5 and TRBJ1-2, with 10 bases lining up with TRBD1. Germline V gene data show CDR1 as MNHEY and CDR2 as SVGAGI. With 2 bases clipped from V and 8 bases from J, the junction kept 8 bases outside the gene matches. The CDR3 runs to 15 residues. The CDR3 coding sequence is TGTGCCAGCAGTTACGTGAGACAGGGGGCGCGAGGCTACACCTTC. The encoded protein is CASSYVRQGARGYTF.

This clone was seen once. The V gene is TRBV5-1, the J gene TRBJ1-1, with D hard to call. Germline V CDR1 and CDR2: SGHRS, YFSETQ. CDR3 length equals 13 residues. V was shortened by 2 bases and J by 0 bases, with 5 bases between the two germline ends. The CDR3 bases are TGCGCCAGCAGCTTCTTTTTGAACACTGAAGCTTTCTTT. It specifies CASSFFLNTEAFF. Combining the CDR3 with reference TRBV5-1 and TRBJ1-1 gives the whole variable domain KAGVTQTPRYLIKTRGQQVTLSCSPISGHRSVSWYQQTPGQGLQFLFEYFSETQRNKGNFPGRFSGRQFSNSRSEMNVSTLELGDSALYLCASSFFLNTEAFFGQGTRLTVV.

This chain joins TRBV6-1 and TRBJ1-5; D unresolved. Trimming removed 10 bases at V and 1 base at J, with 11 bases between. In germline, CDR1 is MNHNS, CDR2 SASEGT. This CDR3 is 13 amino acids long. The CDR3 DNA follows: TGTGCCACCCTGGCCCAAAGCAATCAGCCCCAGCATTTT. Its protein product is CATLAQSNQPQHF.

The chain employs TRBV27 and TRBJ1-1; a possible D gene is TRBD1 (5 bases). CDR3 length: 13 amino acids. Germline V lookup: CDR1 MNHEY, CDR2 SMNVEV (reference sequence). V lost 0 bases and J lost 6, with 8 bases in between. Here the CDR3 DNA reads TGTGCCAGCAGTTTATCGTTAGGGGCTGAAGCTTTCTTT. Translated: CASSLSLGAEAFF.

Only a few counts were recorded for this clone. This chain connects TRBV29-1 to TRBJ1-2; D not certain. With 3 bases removed from V and 4 bases from J, the gap between germline ends came to 12 bases. The V gene's germline CDR1 is SQVTM and CDR2 ANQGSEA. The CDR3 length is 13 residues. The CDR3 sequence is CSVESTVSYGYTF. CDR3 bases: TGCAGCGTTGAGAGCACAGTAAGCTATGGCTACACCTTC.

The chain couples TRBV4-2 to TRBJ2-3, with D perhaps matching TRBD2 (6 bases). There are 19 residues in the CDR3. In germline, CDR1 is LGHNA, CDR2 YNFKEQ. Trimming cost V 0 bases and J 2 bases, with 21 bases left between them. The CDR3 spells CASSQDLGGTGFVTDTQYF. CDR3 nucleotides: TGTGCCAGCAGCCAAGACCTGGGCGGGACCGGATTTGTCACAGATACGCAGTATTTT.

The chain uses TRBV5-5 and TRBJ2-3; no definite D call. The CDR3 is made up of 11 amino acids. The germline V gene has CDR1 SGHKS and CDR2 YYEKEE (reference sequence). V shed 4 bases and J shed 8 bases, with 8 bases lying between them. DNA for the CDR3: TGTGCCAGCAGCCAGAGGCCTACGCAGTATTTT. The encoded protein is CASSQRPTQYF.

The chain uses TRBV7-5 and TRBJ1-5. TRBV7-5 constitutes a pseudogene. The CDR3 has 17 amino acids. CDR3 region: CARSLDGVPTGNQPQHF. The CDR3 bases are TGTGCCAGAAGCTTAGACGGGGTACCTACTGGCAATCAGCCCCAGCATTTT.

The table lists this clone with a count of one. The J gene is TRBJ1-1, the V gene TRBV5-1, with a possible D match to TRBD1 (5 bases). This CDR3 contains 14 residues. The germline CDR1 and CDR2 sequences are SGHRS and YFSETQ. Trimming left V 5 bases short and J 2 bases short, with 13 bases between. The CDR3 sequence is CASRIQTDNTEAFF. CDR3 DNA sequence: TGCGCCAGCAGGATTCAGACAGATAACACTGAAGCTTTCTTT.

This clone was found a few times. Other DNA sequences in the sample encode the same CDR3. The rearrangement uses TRBV27 and TRBJ2-3; D is undetermined. This CDR3 has 13 amino acids. Germline CDR1 is MNHEY and CDR2 is SMNVEV (reference sequence). Trimming stripped 5 bases from V and 6 bases from J, with 12 bases between. The CDR3 sequence: CASSPSSWDTQYF. The CDR3 coding sequence is TGTGCCAGCAGTCCCTCAAGCTGGGATACGCAGTATTTT.

This clone was counted between two and nine times. For the CDR3, the DNA is TGTGCCAGCAGCGTAGCGGACACCGGGGAGCTGTTTTTT. Amino acids: CASSVADTGELFF. The rearrangement uses TRBV9 and TRBJ2-2; D unresolved. In germline, CDR1 is SGDLS, CDR2 YYNGEE. V lost 0 bases and J lost 3, with 3 bases in between. CDR3 size: 13 residues.

The sample holds many counts of this clone. The V and J genes are TRBV11-3 and TRBJ1-4; 8 bases are a match to TRBD1. V was clipped by 4 bases and J by 8 bases; unmatched bases: 9. In germline, CDR1 is SGHNT, CDR2 YENEEA. This CDR3 spans 15 amino acids. DNA of the CDR3: TGTGCCAGCAGCTATGCAGGGGGCACCGACGAAAAACTGTTTTTT. Translating gives CASSYAGGTDEKLFF.

The chain couples TRBV27 to TRBJ2-7, with D unclear. The CDR3 is 13 residues long. Germline-derived CDR1 and CDR2 are MNHEY and SMNVEV (reference sequence). V dropped 6 bases and J dropped 6 bases, with 15 bases sitting between them. CDR3: CASSQSDGLEQYF. The CDR3 DNA follows: TGTGCCAGCAGCCAATCGGATGGGCTCGAGCAGTACTTC.

The chain couples TRBV6-5 to TRBJ2-7; 7 bases are a match to TRBD2. The V gene's germline CDR1 is MNHEY and CDR2 SVGAGI. This CDR3 is built from 11 residues. This CDR3 is CAAGVGYEQYF. The CDR3 DNA follows: TGTGCGGCGGGAGTGGGGTACGAGCAGTACTTC.